Reported below is one T cell receptor beta chain. Mismatch with germline at one junction end may stem from a read error. Using a constant-region primer together with ProtoScript II reverse transcriptase, TCR beta cDNA was made from about 490 ng of total RNA. Slightly modified ARM-PCR, run as three nested multiplex PCR rounds, produced the TCR beta libraries. TCRdb re-called the multiplex PCR reads with MiXCR, one entry per CDR3 protein. This repertoire shows around 54,000 distinct CDR3 sequences, around 79% found once; its top ten account for about a quarter. This sample was taken from a study of tumor-infiltrating lymphocytes in primary liver carcinoma. Co-extraction yielded RNA and DNA from around 20-30 mg of unsorted bulk tissue. This sequence was found in a man aged 35-49 years with primary liver carcinoma and hepatitis B virus infection. The source material was liver tumor tissue from sampling region 2. Subset defined: tumor region T2, inferior pole.

CDR3 bases: TGCGCCAGCAGCCCTCAAGGGACAGGGGCTAGCAATCAGCACCAGCATTTT. Its translation: CASSPQGTGASNQHQHF. This chain links TRBV4-1 with TRBJ1-5; 10 nucleotides match TRBD1. There are 17 residues in the CDR3. Germline loops: CDR1 MGHRA, CDR2 YSYEKL.